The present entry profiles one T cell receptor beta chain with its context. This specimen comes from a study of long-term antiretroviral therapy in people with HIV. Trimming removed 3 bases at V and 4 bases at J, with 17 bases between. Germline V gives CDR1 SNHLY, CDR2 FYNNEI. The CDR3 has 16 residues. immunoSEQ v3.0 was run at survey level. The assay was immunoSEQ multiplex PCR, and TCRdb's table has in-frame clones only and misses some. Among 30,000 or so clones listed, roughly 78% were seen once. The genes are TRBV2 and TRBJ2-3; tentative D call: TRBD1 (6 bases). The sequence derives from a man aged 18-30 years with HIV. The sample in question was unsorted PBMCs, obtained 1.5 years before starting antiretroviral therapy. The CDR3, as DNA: TGTGCCAGCAGTGATTTAGCCAGGGGTACAGCAGATACGCAGTATTTT. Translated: CASSDLARGTADTQYF.